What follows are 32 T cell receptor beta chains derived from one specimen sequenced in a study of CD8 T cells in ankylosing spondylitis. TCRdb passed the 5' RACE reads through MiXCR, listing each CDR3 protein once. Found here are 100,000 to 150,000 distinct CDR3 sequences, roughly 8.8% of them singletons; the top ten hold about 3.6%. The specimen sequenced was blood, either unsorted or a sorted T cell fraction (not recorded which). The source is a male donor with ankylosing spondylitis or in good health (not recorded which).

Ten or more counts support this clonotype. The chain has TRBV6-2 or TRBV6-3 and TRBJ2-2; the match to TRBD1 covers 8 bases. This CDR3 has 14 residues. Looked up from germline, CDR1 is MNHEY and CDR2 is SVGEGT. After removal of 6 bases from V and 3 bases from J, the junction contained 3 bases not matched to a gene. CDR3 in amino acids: CASSDRGHTGELFF. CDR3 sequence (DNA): TGTGCCAGCAGCGACAGGGGTCACACCGGGGAGCTGTTTTTT.

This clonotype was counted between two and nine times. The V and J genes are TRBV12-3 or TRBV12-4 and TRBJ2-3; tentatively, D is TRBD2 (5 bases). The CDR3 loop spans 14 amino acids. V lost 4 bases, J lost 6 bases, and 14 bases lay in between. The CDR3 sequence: CASSSVLTGDTQYF. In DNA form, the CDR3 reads TGTGCCAGCAGTTCGGTGCTTACGGGGGATACGCAGTATTTT.

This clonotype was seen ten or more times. The CDR3 nucleotides are TGTGCCTGGGGGCAGCGGGAGGATGGTGTAGAGTTCTTC. Its translation is CAWGQREDGVEFF. This sequence joins TRBV30 and TRBJ2-1, with 9 bases that match TRBD2. CDR3 length equals 13 residues. Germline CDR1 is GTSNPN and CDR2 is SVGIG (reference sequence). V shed 5 bases and J 14 bases; nucleotides not matched to a gene: 13.

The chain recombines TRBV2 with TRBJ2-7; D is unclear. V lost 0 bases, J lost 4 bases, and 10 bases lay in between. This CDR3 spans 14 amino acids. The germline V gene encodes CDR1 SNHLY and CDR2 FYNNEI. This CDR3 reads CASSEALADYEQYF. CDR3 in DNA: TGTGCCAGCAGTGAAGCGCTTGCAGATTACGAGCAGTACTTC. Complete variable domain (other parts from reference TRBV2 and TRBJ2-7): EPEVTQTPSHQVTQMGQEVILRCVPISNHLYFYWYRQILGQKVEFLVSFYNNEISEKSEIFDDQFSVERPDGSNFTLKIRSTKLEDSAMYFCASSEALADYEQYFGPGTRLTVT.

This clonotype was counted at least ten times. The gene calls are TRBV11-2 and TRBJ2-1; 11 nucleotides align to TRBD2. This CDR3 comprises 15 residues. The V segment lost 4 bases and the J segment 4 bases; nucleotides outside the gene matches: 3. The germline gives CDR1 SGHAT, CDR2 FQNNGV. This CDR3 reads CASSSGLAGYNEQFF. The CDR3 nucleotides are TGTGCCAGCAGCTCCGGACTAGCGGGTTACAATGAGCAGTTCTTC. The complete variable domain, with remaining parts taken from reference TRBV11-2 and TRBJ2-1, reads EAGVAQSPRYKIIEKRQSVAFWCNPISGHATLYWYQQILGQGPKLLIQFQNNGVVDDSQLPKDRFSAERLKGVDSTLKIQPAKLEDSAVYLCASSSGLAGYNEQFFGPGTRLTVL.

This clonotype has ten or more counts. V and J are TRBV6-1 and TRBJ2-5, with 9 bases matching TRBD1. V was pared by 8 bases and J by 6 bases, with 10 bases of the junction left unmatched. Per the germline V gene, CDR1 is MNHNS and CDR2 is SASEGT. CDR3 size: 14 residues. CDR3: CASEPLQGAKTQYF. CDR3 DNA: TGTGCCAGCGAACCTTTACAGGGGGCGAAGACCCAGTACTTC.

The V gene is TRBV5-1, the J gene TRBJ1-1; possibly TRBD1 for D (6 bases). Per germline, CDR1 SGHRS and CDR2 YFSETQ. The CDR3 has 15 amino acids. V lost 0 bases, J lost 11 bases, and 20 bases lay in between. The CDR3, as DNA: TGCGCCAGCAGCTTGGAGGTGTCCGGGACATCATTGGCTTTCTTT. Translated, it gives CASSLEVSGTSLAFF. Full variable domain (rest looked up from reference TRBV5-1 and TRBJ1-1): KAGVTQTPRYLIKTRGQQVTLSCSPISGHRSVSWYQQTPGQGLQFLFEYFSETQRNKGNFPGRFSGRQFSNSRSEMNVSTLELGDSALYLCASSLEVSGTSLAFFGQGTRLTVV.

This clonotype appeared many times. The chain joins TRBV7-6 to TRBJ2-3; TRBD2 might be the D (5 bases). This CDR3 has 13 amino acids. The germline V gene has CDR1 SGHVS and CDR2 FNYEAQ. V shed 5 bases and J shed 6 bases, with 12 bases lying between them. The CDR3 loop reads CASSPATGDTQYF. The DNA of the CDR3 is TGTGCCAGCAGCCCAGCCACGGGGGATACGCAGTATTTT.

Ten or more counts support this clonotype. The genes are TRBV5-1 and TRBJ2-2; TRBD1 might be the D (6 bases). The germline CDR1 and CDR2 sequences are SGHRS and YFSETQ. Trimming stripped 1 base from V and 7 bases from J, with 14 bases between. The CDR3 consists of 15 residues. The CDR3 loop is CASSLTQGDNGELFF. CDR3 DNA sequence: TGCGCCAGCAGCTTGACACAGGGAGATAACGGGGAGCTGTTTTTT.

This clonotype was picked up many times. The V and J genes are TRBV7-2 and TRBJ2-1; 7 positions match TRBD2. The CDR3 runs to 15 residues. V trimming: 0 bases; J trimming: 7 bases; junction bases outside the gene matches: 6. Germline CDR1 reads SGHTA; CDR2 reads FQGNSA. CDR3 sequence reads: CASSLAVTSPNEQFF. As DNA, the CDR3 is TGTGCCAGCAGCTTAGCCGTGACTAGCCCTAATGAGCAGTTCTTC.

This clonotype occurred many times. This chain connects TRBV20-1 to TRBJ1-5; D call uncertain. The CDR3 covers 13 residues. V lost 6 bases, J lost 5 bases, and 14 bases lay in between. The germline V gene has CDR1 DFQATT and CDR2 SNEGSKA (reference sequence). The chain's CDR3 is CSAPEGSYQPQHF. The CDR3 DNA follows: TGCAGTGCCCCTGAGGGCTCATATCAGCCCCAGCATTTT.

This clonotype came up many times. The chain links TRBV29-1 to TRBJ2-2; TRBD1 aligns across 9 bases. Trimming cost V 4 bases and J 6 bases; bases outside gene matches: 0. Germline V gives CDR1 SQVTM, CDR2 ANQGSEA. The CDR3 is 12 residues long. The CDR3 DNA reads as TGCAGCGTTGGGACAGGGGCCGGGGAGCTGTTTTTT. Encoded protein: CSVGTGAGELFF.

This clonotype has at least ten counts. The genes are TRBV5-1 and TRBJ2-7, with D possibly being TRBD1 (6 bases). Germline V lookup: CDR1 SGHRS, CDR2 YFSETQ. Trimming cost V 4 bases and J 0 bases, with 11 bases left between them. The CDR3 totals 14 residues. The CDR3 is CASSRTGSSYEQYF. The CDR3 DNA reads TGCGCCAGCAGCCGAACAGGGAGCTCCTACGAGCAGTACTTC.

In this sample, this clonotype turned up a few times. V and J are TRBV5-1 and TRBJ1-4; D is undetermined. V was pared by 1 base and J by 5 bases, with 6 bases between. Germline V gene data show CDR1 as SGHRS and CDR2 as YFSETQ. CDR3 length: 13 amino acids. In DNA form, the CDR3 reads TGCGCCAGCAGCTTGCGGCCAAATGAAAAACTGTTTTTT. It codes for CASSLRPNEKLFF.

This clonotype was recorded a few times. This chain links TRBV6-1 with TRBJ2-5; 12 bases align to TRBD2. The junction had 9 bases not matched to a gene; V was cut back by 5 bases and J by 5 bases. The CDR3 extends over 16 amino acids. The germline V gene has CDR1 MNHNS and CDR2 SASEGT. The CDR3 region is CASSKELAGGSETQYF. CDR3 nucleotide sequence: TGTGCCAGCAGTAAAGAACTAGCGGGAGGTTCTGAGACCCAGTACTTC.

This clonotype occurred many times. CDR3 protein: CASSLGQGFHEQYF. DNA of the CDR3: TGTGCCAGCAGCCTCGGACAGGGCTTCCACGAGCAGTACTTC. The chain joins TRBV7-9 to TRBJ2-7, with TRBD1 matching over 8 bases. Germline-derived CDR1 and CDR2 are SEHNR and FQNEAQ (reference sequence). Losses at the gene ends were 5 bases for V and 5 bases for J; bases not matched to a gene: 8. The CDR3 covers 14 residues.

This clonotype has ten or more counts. CDR3 sequence reads: CASSPTAGGSGEQFF. In DNA, the CDR3 is TGTGCCAGCAGCCCAACGGCTGGAGGATCTGGTGAGCAGTTCTTC. V and J are TRBV7-3 and TRBJ2-1; D possibly corresponds to TRBD2 (5 bases). Looked up from germline, CDR1 is SGHTA and CDR2 is FQGTGA. The CDR3 has 15 residues. V lost 5 bases to trimming and J lost 9 bases, with 20 bases between them. The entire variable domain, with the rest obtained from reference TRBV7-3 and TRBJ2-1, is as follows: GAGVSQTPSNKVTEKGKYVELRCDPISGHTALYWYRQSLGQGPEFLIYFQGTGAADDSGLPNDRFFAVRPEGSVSTLKIQRTERGDSAVYLCASSPTAGGSGEQFFGPGTRLTVL.

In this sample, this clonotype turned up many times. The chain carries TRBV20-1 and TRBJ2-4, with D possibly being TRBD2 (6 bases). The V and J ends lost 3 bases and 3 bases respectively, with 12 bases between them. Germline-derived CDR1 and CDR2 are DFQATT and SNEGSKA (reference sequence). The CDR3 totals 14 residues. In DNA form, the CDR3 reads TGCAGTGCTAGTCGGCGGGAAGGCAAAAACATTCAGTACTTC. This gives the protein CSASRREGKNIQYF.

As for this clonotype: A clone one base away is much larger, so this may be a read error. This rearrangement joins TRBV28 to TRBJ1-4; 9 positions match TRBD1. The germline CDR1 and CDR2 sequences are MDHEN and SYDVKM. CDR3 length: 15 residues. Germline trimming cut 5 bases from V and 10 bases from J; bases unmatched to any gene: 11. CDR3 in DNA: TGTGCCAGCAGTACACACAGGGGGCGCGGGGTAAAACTGTTTTTT. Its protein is CASSTHRGRGVKLFF.

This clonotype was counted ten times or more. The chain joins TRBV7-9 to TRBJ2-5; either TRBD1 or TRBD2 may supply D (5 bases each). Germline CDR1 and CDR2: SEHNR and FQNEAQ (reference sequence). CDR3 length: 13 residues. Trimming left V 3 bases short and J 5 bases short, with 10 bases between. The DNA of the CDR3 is TGTGCCAGCAGCTTGGGGGTCCTGGAGACCCAGTACTTC. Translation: CASSLGVLETQYF.

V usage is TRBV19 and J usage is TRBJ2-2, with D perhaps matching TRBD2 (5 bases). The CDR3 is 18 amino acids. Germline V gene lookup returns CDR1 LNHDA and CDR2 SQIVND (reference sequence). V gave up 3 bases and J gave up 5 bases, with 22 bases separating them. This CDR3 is CASSIGVVGFLGTGELFF. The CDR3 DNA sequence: TGTGCCAGTAGTATCGGGGTCGTTGGGTTTCTCGGGACCGGGGAGCTGTTTTTT. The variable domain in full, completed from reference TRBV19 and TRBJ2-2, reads DGGITQSPKYLFRKEGQNVTLSCEQNLNHDAMYWYRQDPGQGLRLIYYSQIVNDFQKGDIAEGYSVSREKKESFPLTVTSAQKNPTAFYLCASSIGVVGFLGTGELFFGEGSRLTVL.

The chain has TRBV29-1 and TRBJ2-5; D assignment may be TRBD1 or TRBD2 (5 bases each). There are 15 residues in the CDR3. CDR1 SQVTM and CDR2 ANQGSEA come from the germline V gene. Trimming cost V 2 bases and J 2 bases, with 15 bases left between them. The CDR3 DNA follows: TGCAGCGTTGAAAAGGGACGTCACAGGCAAGAGACCCAGTACTTC. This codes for CSVEKGRHRQETQYF.

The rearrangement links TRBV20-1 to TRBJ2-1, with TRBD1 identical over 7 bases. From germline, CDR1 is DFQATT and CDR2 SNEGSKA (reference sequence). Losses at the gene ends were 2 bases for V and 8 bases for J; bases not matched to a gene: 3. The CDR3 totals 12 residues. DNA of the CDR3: TGCAGTGCTAGAAACAGGGGCGATGAGCAGTTCTTC. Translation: CSARNRGDEQFF.

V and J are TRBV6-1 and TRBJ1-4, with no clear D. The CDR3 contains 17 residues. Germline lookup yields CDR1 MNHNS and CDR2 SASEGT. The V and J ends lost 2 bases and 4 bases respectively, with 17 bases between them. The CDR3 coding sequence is TGTGCCAGCAGTGAAAATTGGCAGGTTGTGGGTAATGAAAAACTGTTTTTT. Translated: CASSENWQVVGNEKLFF.

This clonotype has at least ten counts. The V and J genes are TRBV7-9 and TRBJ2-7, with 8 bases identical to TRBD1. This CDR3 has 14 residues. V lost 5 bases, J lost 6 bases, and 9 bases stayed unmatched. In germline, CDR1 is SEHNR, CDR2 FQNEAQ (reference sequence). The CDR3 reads CASSPPGQALEQYF. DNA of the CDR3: TGTGCCAGCAGCCCTCCGGGACAGGCTCTCGAGCAGTACTTC.

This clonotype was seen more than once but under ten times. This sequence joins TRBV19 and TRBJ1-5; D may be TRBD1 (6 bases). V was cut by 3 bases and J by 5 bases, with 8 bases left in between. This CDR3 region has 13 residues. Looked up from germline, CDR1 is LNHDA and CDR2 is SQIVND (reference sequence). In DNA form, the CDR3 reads TGTGCCAGTAGTATGGGGGCCCATCAGCCCCAGCATTTT. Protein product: CASSMGAHQPQHF.

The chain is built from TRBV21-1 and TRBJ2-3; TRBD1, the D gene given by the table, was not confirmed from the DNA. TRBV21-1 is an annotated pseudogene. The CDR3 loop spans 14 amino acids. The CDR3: CASSHRGRPDTQYF. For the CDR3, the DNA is TGTGCCAGCAGCCACAGGGGGCGCCCAGATACGCAGTATTTT.

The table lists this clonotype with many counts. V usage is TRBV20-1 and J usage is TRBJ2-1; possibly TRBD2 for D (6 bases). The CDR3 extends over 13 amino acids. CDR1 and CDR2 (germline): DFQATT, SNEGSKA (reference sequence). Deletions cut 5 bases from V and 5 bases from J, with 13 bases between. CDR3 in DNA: TGCAGTGCTCCGGGACTCTCTAACAATGAGCAGTTCTTC. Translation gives CSAPGLSNNEQFF.

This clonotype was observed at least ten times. CDR3 sequence (DNA): TGTGCCACCTACGGAAACGGTTACAATGAGCAGTTCTTC. This gives the protein CATYGNGYNEQFF. This sequence joins TRBV28 and TRBJ2-1; no definite D call. Germline values: CDR1 MDHEN, CDR2 SYDVKM. This CDR3 region has 13 residues. Between the trimmed V and J ends, which lost 10 bases and 4 bases, there was a span of 14 bases.

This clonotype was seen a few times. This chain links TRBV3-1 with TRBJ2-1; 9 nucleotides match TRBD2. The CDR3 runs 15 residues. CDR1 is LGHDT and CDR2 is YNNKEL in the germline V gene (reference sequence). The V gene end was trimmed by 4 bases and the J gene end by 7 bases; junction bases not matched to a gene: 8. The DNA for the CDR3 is TGTGCCAGCAGCCTCCTAGCGGGATTGGGAAATGAGCAGTTCTTC. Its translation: CASSLLAGLGNEQFF.

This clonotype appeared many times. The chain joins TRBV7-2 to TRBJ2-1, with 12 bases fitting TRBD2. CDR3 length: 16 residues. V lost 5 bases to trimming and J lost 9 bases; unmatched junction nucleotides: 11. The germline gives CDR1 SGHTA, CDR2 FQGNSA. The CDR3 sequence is CASSPMVLAGGLEQFF. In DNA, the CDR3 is TGTGCCAGCAGCCCTATGGTCCTAGCGGGAGGGCTTGAGCAGTTCTTC.

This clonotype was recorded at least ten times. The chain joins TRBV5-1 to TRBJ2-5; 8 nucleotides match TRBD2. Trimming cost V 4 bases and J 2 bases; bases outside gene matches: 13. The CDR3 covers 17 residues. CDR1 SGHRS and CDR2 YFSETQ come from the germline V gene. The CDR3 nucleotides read TGCGCCAGCAGCCTGACGCCGGGACTAGGTCTGCAAGAGACCCAGTACTTC. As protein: CASSLTPGLGLQETQYF.